A selection of T cell receptor beta chains follows, all from one sample in a study of T cell responses to AZD1222 COVID-19 vaccine. TCRdb's table, derived via immunoSEQ multiplex PCR, lists solely in-frame clones and lacks some. Of 70,000 or so clones detected, over 80% appear once; the ten largest clones hold more than 20%. This material consisted of peripheral blood, taken 28 days after the second AZD1222 dose. These receptors were collected from an adult who received the AZD1222 COVID-19 vaccine. CDR3s include the opening cysteine and the closing phenylalanine or tryptophan. The D gene is left open where the match is weak. Clone size appears in some rows only: once, few, many, or a class for an expanded clone.

V	size	D	J	length	CDR3	DNA
TRBV10-2	NA	NA	TRBJ1-2	12	CASSARVHGYTF	TGCGCCAGCAGCGCCAGGGTCCATGGCTACACCTTC
TRBV2	NA	NA	TRBJ1-2	12	CASSDPGLDYTF	TGTGCCAGCAGTGACCCAGGGTTGGACTACACCTTC
TRBV19	NA	TRBD2	TRBJ2-4	17	CASSRVAGASAKNIQYF	TGTGCCAGTAGTCGGGTAGCGGGAGCTTCAGCCAAAAACATTCAGTACTTC
TRBV5-1	few	TRBD1	TRBJ2-5	15	CASSRGQGGEETQYF	TGCGCCAGCAGCCGAGGACAGGGGGGTGAGGAGACCCAGTACTTC
TRBV2	NA	TRBD2	TRBJ2-1	14	CASNPGLAGNEQFF	TGTGCCAGCAATCCGGGACTAGCAGGGAATGAGCAGTTCTTC
TRBV7-2	NA	NA	TRBJ2-2	16	CASSSRFPSNTGELFF	TGTGCCAGCAGCTCCCGGTTTCCCTCGAACACCGGGGAGCTGTTTTTT
TRBV18	NA	NA	TRBJ1-2	14	CASSPPEQYYGYTF	TGTGCCAGCTCACCACCGGAACAGTACTATGGCTACACCTTC
TRBV5-1	NA	NA	TRBJ1-2	13	CASSFEGDYGYTF	TGCGCCAGCAGCTTTGAGGGGGACTATGGCTACACCTTC
TRBV19	NA	NA	TRBJ2-1	17	CASSSMGLKSSYNEQFF	TGTGCCAGTAGTAGTATGGGGTTGAAGAGCTCCTACAATGAGCAGTTCTTC
TRBV2	NA	NA	TRBJ2-5	16	CASRDTGPNLGETQYF	TGTGCCAGCAGAGATACGGGACCAAACCTCGGGGAGACCCAGTACTTC
TRBV27	NA	NA	TRBJ1-1	15	CASSLAYLSNTEAFF	TGTGCCAGCAGTTTGGCCTACCTCTCAAACACTGAAGCTTTCTTT
TRBV24-1	NA	TRBD1	TRBJ2-3	15	CATSDPRGPGDTQYF	TGTGCCACCAGTGATCCCAGGGGGCCGGGAGATACGCAGTATTTT
TRBV7-9	NA	NA	TRBJ1-3	16	CASSWGQGGDRNTIYF	TGTGCCAGCAGCTGGGGGCAAGGAGGGGACAGAAACACCATATATTTT
TRBV6-6	NA	NA	TRBJ1-1	15	CASSTTQGGDTEAFF	TGTGCCAGCAGTACCACACAGGGTGGGGACACTGAAGCTTTCTTT
TRBV12-3/TRBV12-4	NA	NA	TRBJ2-3	11	CASRYTDTQYF	TGTGCCAGCAGGTACACAGATACGCAGTATTTT
TRBV7-2	NA	NA	TRBJ1-1	17	CASSHPDGMVANTEAFF	TGTGCCAGCAGCCACCCAGACGGAATGGTAGCGAACACTGAAGCTTTCTTT
TRBV25-1	NA	NA	TRBJ2-7	17	CASSEYKFRPRFYEQYF	TGTGCCAGCAGTGAATATAAGTTTCGCCCCAGATTTTACGAGCAGTACTTC
TRBV27	few	TRBD2	TRBJ2-7	16	CASVSGTSGRGNEQYF	TGTGCCAGCGTATCCGGGACTAGCGGGAGGGGAAACGAGCAGTACTTC
TRBV7-7	once	TRBD2	TRBJ2-5	15	CASSLSPGGRETQYF	TGTGCCAGCAGCTTGTCGCCGGGAGGGCGCGAGACCCAGTACTTC
TRBV5-1	NA	NA	TRBJ1-1	15	CASSLSTAVNTEAFF	TGCGCCAGCAGCTTATCGACAGCTGTGAACACTGAAGCTTTCTTT
TRBV11-3	NA	TRBD1	TRBJ2-1	15	CASSPRQGGYNEQFF	TGTGCCAGCAGTCCCCGACAGGGTGGATACAATGAGCAGTTCTTC
TRBV12-3/TRBV12-4	few	NA	TRBJ1-4	13	CASTFAGGEKLFF	TGTGCCAGCACATTCGCAGGAGGTGAAAAACTGTTTTTT
TRBV5-1	NA	TRBD2	TRBJ2-1	15	CASSSTSDSYNEQFF	TGCGCCAGCAGTTCTACTAGCGACTCCTACAATGAGCAGTTCTTC
TRBV11-3	NA	TRBD1	TRBJ1-1	15	CASSSSDRVETEAFF	TGTGCCAGCAGCTCCTCGGACAGGGTTGAAACTGAAGCTTTCTTT
TRBV5-5	NA	NA	TRBJ1-2	14	CASNPLHGVRGYTF	TGTGCCAGCAACCCATTACACGGGGTTCGGGGCTACACCTTC
TRBV2	NA	NA	TRBJ1-1	16	CAILDRGRTSNTEAFF	TGTGCCATTTTGGATAGGGGCCGGACTTCGAACACTGAAGCTTTCTTT
TRBV7-2	NA	NA	TRBJ2-1	14	CASSLEDRYNEQFF	TGTGCCAGCAGCTTAGAGGATAGATACAATGAGCAGTTCTTC
TRBV6-5	NA	NA	TRBJ2-5	15	CASSYRTYRGETQYF	TGTGCCAGCAGTTACCGGACTTACCGGGGAGAGACCCAGTACTTC
TRBV27	NA	NA	TRBJ1-5	15	CASSDLRGRNQPQHF	TGTGCCAGCAGTGATCTCCGGGGGCGCAATCAGCCCCAGCATTTT
TRBV4-1	NA	NA	TRBJ1-6	14	CASSRGRLDSPLHF	TGCGCCAGCAGCCGAGGCAGGCTGGATTCACCCCTCCACTTT
TRBV3-1/TRBV3-2	NA	NA	TRBJ1-4	16	CASSPRLGGLNEKLFF	TGTGCCAGCAGCCCACGGTTAGGGGGACTTAATGAAAAACTGTTTTTT
TRBV6-2/TRBV6-3	NA	NA	TRBJ2-2	12	CASSYSIGELFF	TGTGCCAGCAGTTACTCGATCGGGGAGCTGTTTTTT
TRBV6-5	NA	NA	TRBJ1-5	14	CASSGQLSNQPQHF	TGTGCCAGCAGCGGACAGCTTAGCAATCAGCCCCAGCATTTT
TRBV5-1	NA	TRBD1	TRBJ2-1	15	CASSRGRVTYNEQFF	TGCGCCAGCAGCAGGGGGCGCGTCACCTACAATGAGCAGTTCTTC
TRBV24-1	NA	TRBD1	TRBJ2-3	16	CATSDPRTGNSDTQYF	TGTGCCACCAGTGATCCAAGGACAGGGAATTCAGATACGCAGTATTTT
TRBV28	medium-sized	NA	TRBJ1-5	12	CASSPPRGPQHF	TGTGCCAGCAGTCCCCCCCGGGGGCCCCAGCATTTT
TRBV27	once	NA	TRBJ1-6	15	CASSLSRVGTSPLHF	TGTGCCAGCAGTTTATCCAGGGTAGGGACTTCACCCCTCCACTTT
TRBV27	NA	NA	TRBJ1-1	13	CASSLRRGAEAFF	TGTGCCAGCAGTTTAAGGCGGGGAGCTGAAGCTTTCTTT
TRBV24-1	few	NA	TRBJ1-5	16	CATSDLSPLTSQPQHF	TGTGCCACCAGTGATTTATCCCCCCTTACGTCTCAGCCCCAGCATTTT
TRBV6-2/TRBV6-3	NA	NA	TRBJ1-3	14	CASSYPVSGNTIYF	TGTGCCAGCAGTTACCCAGTCTCTGGAAACACCATATATTTT
TRBV19	few	NA	TRBJ1-1	12	CASSFSGTEAFF	TGTGCCAGTAGCTTCTCTGGGACTGAAGCTTTCTTT
TRBV7-2	NA	NA	TRBJ1-3	13	CASSWNSGNTIYF	TGTGCCAGCAGCTGGAACTCTGGAAACACCATATATTTT
TRBV30	once	NA	TRBJ1-1	16	CAWGGTGGVENTEAFF	TGTGCCTGGGGTGGAACCGGGGGGGTCGAGAACACTGAAGCTTTCTTT
TRBV12-3/TRBV12-4	NA	NA	TRBJ2-2	13	CASSFGGTGELFF	TGTGCCAGCAGTTTCGGCGGGACCGGGGAGCTGTTTTTT
TRBV28	once	NA	TRBJ2-6	14	CASSVVPRANVLTF	TGTGCCAGCAGTGTGGTCCCGCGGGCCAACGTCCTGACTTTC
TRBV27	NA	NA	TRBJ2-1	14	CASSSGPLYNEQFF	TGTGCCAGCAGTTCGGGGCCCTTGTACAATGAGCAGTTCTTC
TRBV2	NA	TRBD1	TRBJ1-4	17	CASSEAHRGRGNEKLFF	TGTGCCAGCAGTGAAGCGCACAGGGGCCGGGGAAATGAAAAACTGTTTTTT
TRBV7-2	once	NA	TRBJ2-3	14	CASSWMNGPDTQYF	TGTGCCAGCAGCTGGATGAATGGACCAGATACGCAGTATTTT
TRBV11-3	NA	NA	TRBJ2-5	15	CASSSGGEGRETQYF	TGTGCCAGCAGCTCCGGGGGTGAAGGGAGGGAGACCCAGTACTTC
TRBV18	NA	TRBD1	TRBJ1-1	13	CASSTGENTEAFF	TGTGCCAGCTCTACAGGGGAGAACACTGAAGCTTTCTTT
TRBV7-9	NA	NA	TRBJ2-4	15	CASSPDWTTGNIQYF	TGTGCCAGCAGCCCAGACTGGACTACCGGCAACATTCAGTACTTC
TRBV27	NA	TRBD2	TRBJ2-4	16	CASSLSWTSGSYIQYF	TGTGCCAGCAGTTTATCCTGGACTAGCGGGAGTTACATTCAGTACTTC
TRBV18	NA	TRBD1	TRBJ1-1	15	CASSPPNRGRGEAFF	TGTGCCAGCTCACCACCAAACAGGGGGCGCGGGGAAGCTTTCTTT
TRBV21-1	NA	NA	TRBJ1-2	22	CASSKASRDASLPTGLLYGYTF	TGTGCCAGCAGCAAAGCAAGCAGGGATGCCTCCTTACCGACAGGTCTACTTTATGGCTACACCTTC
TRBV6-5	NA	NA	TRBJ1-4	15	CASFSFTSTNEKLFF	TGTGCCAGCTTTTCCTTCACTTCAACTAATGAAAAACTGTTTTTT
TRBV18	NA	TRBD2	TRBJ2-1	20	CASSPTSGLGRRRSYNEQFF	TGTGCCAGCTCACCCACGAGCGGACTAGGTCGGAGGAGGTCCTACAATGAGCAGTTCTTC